These 30 T cell receptor beta chains came from one sample sequenced in a study of T cells after yellow fever vaccination. TCRdb redid the calling of the 5' RACE reads with MiXCR, one entry per CDR3 protein. The sample includes about 360,000 distinct CDR3 sequences, roughly 6.2% of them seen just once. Sample: PBMCs, taken 5 days after the yellow fever booster vaccination. The receptors stem from a man younger than 40 who received the YFV17D yellow fever vaccine.

This clonotype showed up just a few times. The chain couples TRBV5-1 to TRBJ2-1; 10 bases agree with TRBD2. The length of the CDR3 is 16 residues. Trimming took 4 bases from V and 2 from J; bases not matched to a gene: 6. Germline CDR1 and CDR2: SGHRS and YFSETQ. DNA of the CDR3: TGCGCCAGCAGCATAGCGGGAGGAGGCACCTACAATGAGCAGTTCTTC. It specifies CASSIAGGGTYNEQFF.

This clonotype was recorded a few times. Written as DNA, the CDR3 is TGTGCCAGCAGTCTAGCGGGAGTTAAGGCCAAAAACATTCAGTACTTC. It translates to CASSLAGVKAKNIQYF. The V call is TRBV28, the J call TRBJ2-4; 10 positions match TRBD2. Looked up from germline, CDR1 is MDHEN and CDR2 is SYDVKM. The CDR3 is 16 amino acids. Trimming took 5 bases from V and 1 from J; bases not matched to a gene: 5.

Ten or more counts support this clonotype. The rearrangement uses TRBV4-3 and TRBJ1-2; D not resolved. The CDR3 sequence is 16 residues long. Trimming pared 0 bases from V and 3 bases from J, leaving 14 bases between. Per germline, CDR1 LGHNA and CDR2 YSLEER. CDR3 nucleotides: TGCGCCAGCAGCCAAGATTTAATATCATCGGACTATGGCTACACCTTC. Protein sequence: CASSQDLISSDYGYTF.

In its sample, this clonotype was seen many times. V usage is TRBV29-1 and J usage is TRBJ2-1; 8 bases line up with TRBD1. Per germline, CDR1 SQVTM and CDR2 ANQGSEA. This CDR3 region has 13 residues. With V trimmed by 4 bases and J by 4 bases, 3 bases remained unmatched. The CDR3, as DNA: TGCAGCGTTGCCAGGGGGCTTTACAATGAGCAGTTCTTC. Amino acids: CSVARGLYNEQFF.

This clonotype was found a few times. V gene TRBV20-1 combines with J gene TRBJ1-2; D is unresolved. V was trimmed by 4 bases and J by 3 bases, leaving 3 bases between them. Germline CDR1 and CDR2: DFQATT and SNEGSKA (reference sequence). CDR3 size: 10 residues. The CDR3, as DNA: TGCAGTGCTAAATACTATGGCTACACCTTC. It is translated as CSAKYYGYTF.

The V call is TRBV30, the J call TRBJ2-7, with 7 bases identical to TRBD1. V shed 0 bases and J 5 bases; nucleotides not matched to a gene: 7. CDR3 length equals 14 residues. Germline assignment: CDR1 GTSNPN and CDR2 SVGIG (reference sequence). The DNA of the CDR3 is TGTGCCTGGAGTGTAAGGGGGCTCCCCCACGAGCAGTACTTC. As protein: CAWSVRGLPHEQYF.

The chain employs TRBV19 and TRBJ2-2, with 12 bases fitting TRBD2. The CDR3 spans 16 residues. The V gene end was trimmed by 4 bases and the J gene end by 5 bases; junction bases not matched to a gene: 5. Germline V gene lookup returns CDR1 LNHDA and CDR2 SQIVND (reference sequence). The CDR3 DNA is TGTGCCAGTAGTACTCTAGCGGGAGGGATTACCGGGGAGCTGTTTTTT. This gives the protein CASSTLAGGITGELFF.

The CDR3 here is CASSQASDHEQFF. In DNA, the CDR3 is TGTGCCAGCAGCCAAGCCAGCGACCATGAGCAGTTCTTC. The chain is built from TRBV3-1 and TRBJ2-1; no reliable D call. V was pared by 1 base and J by 8 bases, with 9 bases between. This CDR3 contains 13 residues. Looked up from germline, CDR1 is LGHDT and CDR2 is YNNKEL (reference sequence).

V and J are TRBV29-1 and TRBJ1-1, with no clear D. In germline, CDR1 is SQVTM, CDR2 ANQGSEA. The CDR3 is made up of 10 amino acids. V lost 6 bases, J lost 1 base, and 3 bases lay in between. The CDR3, as DNA: TGCAGCGTACAGAACACTGAAGCTTTCTTT. This codes for CSVQNTEAFF.

This clonotype was picked up many times. The chain combines TRBV4-3 with TRBJ2-5; the match to TRBD1 covers 7 bases. This CDR3 spans 17 amino acids. The V and J ends lost 0 bases and 2 bases, in that order; junction bases with no gene match: 9. CDR1 is LGHNA, CDR2 YSLEER, per germline. The CDR3 nucleotides read TGCGCCAGCAGCCAAGATCGGGACAGAACTCATCAAGAGACCCAGTACTTC. Amino acid sequence: CASSQDRDRTHQETQYF.

This clonotype has a count of ten or more. The CDR3 DNA is TGTGCCAGCAGTTACTCGAGCCTCCTTGGACAGGGAGGAGGCTACACCTTC. This codes for CASSYSSLLGQGGGYTF. The chain carries TRBV6-2 or TRBV6-3 and TRBJ1-2, with 8 bases matching TRBD1. Trimming at V came to 0 bases and at J to 8 bases, leaving 14 bases not matched to a gene. CDR1 and CDR2 (germline): MNHEY, SVGEGT. CDR3 size: 17 residues.

This sequence joins TRBV12-3 or TRBV12-4 and TRBJ2-7; 10 nucleotides match TRBD1. After removal of 5 bases from V and 6 bases from J, the junction contained 4 bases not matched to a gene. The CDR3 has 13 residues. CDR3 sequence reads: CASSPRQGAEQYF. CDR3 DNA sequence: TGTGCCAGCAGTCCGCGACAGGGGGCCGAGCAGTACTTC.

This clonotype was counted between two and nine times. This chain uses TRBV12-3 or TRBV12-4 with TRBJ2-2, with TRBD2 as a possible D gene (7 bases). The CDR3 covers 19 residues. V lost 6 bases, J lost 0 bases, and 23 bases lay in between. The CDR3 region is CASRSRKGGAGSNTGELFF. The CDR3 DNA follows: TGTGCCAGCAGATCCCGAAAGGGGGGGGCAGGGTCGAACACCGGGGAGCTGTTTTTT.

This clonotype occurred a few times. V gene TRBV5-1 combines with J gene TRBJ2-6, with 9 bases matching TRBD1. This CDR3 is built from 22 residues. V lost 4 bases, J lost 4 bases, and 24 bases stayed unmatched. Germline lookup yields CDR1 SGHRS and CDR2 YFSETQ. CDR3 bases: TGCGCCAGCAGCCTAAACGTCAAAACCGGGACAGGGAGAGGTTCCGGGGCCAACGTCCTGACTTTC. Translating gives CASSLNVKTGTGRGSGANVLTF.

This clonotype was found many times. V and J are TRBV7-2 and TRBJ1-5, with TRBD1 as a possible D gene (5 bases). Germline lookup yields CDR1 SGHTA and CDR2 FQGNSA. The CDR3 runs 15 residues. V lost 5 bases, J lost 4 bases, and 15 bases lay in between. CDR3 bases: TGTGCCAGCAGCCCCGTGGGGGAGCGTAATCAGCCCCAGCATTTT. Its translation is CASSPVGERNQPQHF.

In its sample, this clonotype was seen a few times. This chain joins TRBV18 and TRBJ2-6; no definite D call. Trimming took off 4 bases at V and 2 bases at J, with 12 bases between the two ends. Germline CDR1 reads KGHSH; CDR2 reads LQKENI. The CDR3 runs 16 residues. The CDR3 nucleotides read TGTGCCAGCTCACGTTTTACCCGGACTGGGGCCAACGTCCTGACTTTC. This translates into CASSRFTRTGANVLTF. The variable domain in full, with the rest retrieved from reference TRBV18 and TRBJ2-6, is NAGVMQNPRHLVRRRGQEARLRCSPMKGHSHVYWYRQLPEEGLKFMVYLQKENIIDESGMPKERFSAEFPKEGPSILRIQQVVRGDSAAYFCASSRFTRTGANVLTFGAGSRLTVL.

This chain links TRBV4-3 with TRBJ1-1; unclear D gene. Germline loops: CDR1 LGHNA, CDR2 YSLEER. V lost 4 bases and J 0 bases, leaving 12 bases between the germline ends. This CDR3 is built from 15 residues. The CDR3 region is CASSRGGSMNTEAFF. CDR3 DNA: TGCGCCAGCAGCCGTGGAGGAAGTATGAACACTGAAGCTTTCTTT.

Regarding this clonotype: The limits of the CDR3 on the DNA are not certain, so only TCRdb's listed CDR3 is given. The CDR3 sequence is CAILSWEQYF. The chain recombines TRBV5-6 with TRBJ2-7. The CDR3 spans 10 residues, counting both ends. Looked up from germline, CDR1 is SGHDT and CDR2 is YYEEEE.

This chain links TRBV11-2 with TRBJ2-1; 8 nucleotides match TRBD1. Germline V gene lookup returns CDR1 SGHAT and CDR2 FQNNGV. This CDR3 is built from 17 residues. V lost 5 bases to trimming and J lost 0 bases; unmatched junction nucleotides: 9. Written as DNA, the CDR3 is TGTGCCAGCAGCCTGAGGACAGGGCCTAGCTCCTACAATGAGCAGTTCTTC. Protein product: CASSLRTGPSSYNEQFF.

This clonotype turned up a few times. V and J are TRBV9 and TRBJ2-1; TRBD2 matches 8 bases. The germline gives CDR1 SGDLS, CDR2 YYNGEE. V shed 0 bases, J shed 3 bases, and the junction held 8 bases outside the gene matches. There are 17 residues in the CDR3. The CDR3 coding sequence is TGTGCCAGCAGCGTAGGGGGGGTAGCGGGGATCTACAATGAGCAGTTCTTC. It specifies CASSVGGVAGIYNEQFF.

Only a few counts were recorded for this clonotype. The chain is built from TRBV12-3 or TRBV12-4 and TRBJ2-2; 10 bases are a match to TRBD2. The CDR3 consists of 14 residues. The ends lost 8 bases at V and 5 bases at J; junction bases unmatched: 5. The CDR3 bases are TGTGCCAGCGCCCCAGCGGGAGGGACCGGGGAGCTGTTTTTT. Protein: CASAPAGGTGELFF.

This clonotype was counted between two and nine times. This chain uses TRBV5-1 with TRBJ1-1; TRBD1 matches 10 bases. The CDR3 spans 15 residues. The germline gives CDR1 SGHRS, CDR2 YFSETQ. V was pared by 4 bases and J by 3 bases, with 6 bases of the junction left unmatched. CDR3 nucleotides: TGCGCCAGCAGCACCGCCGGGACAGGGGACACTGAAGCTTTCTTT. It yields the protein CASSTAGTGDTEAFF. Variable domain in full (rest from reference TRBV5-1 and TRBJ1-1): KAGVTQTPRYLIKTRGQQVTLSCSPISGHRSVSWYQQTPGQGLQFLFEYFSETQRNKGNFPGRFSGRQFSNSRSEMNVSTLELGDSALYLCASSTAGTGDTEAFFGQGTRLTVV.

V usage is TRBV7-9 and J usage is TRBJ2-5; 7 bases are shared with TRBD1. The germline V gene has CDR1 SEHNR and CDR2 FQNEAQ (reference sequence). This CDR3 has 15 residues. The trim removed 1 base at V and 5 bases at J, leaving 7 bases unmatched. Written as DNA, the CDR3 is TGTGCCAGCAGCTTAGGAGGGACAGTTGCGGAGACCCAGTACTTC. Translating gives CASSLGGTVAETQYF.

This chain connects TRBV29-1 to TRBJ1-5; D perhaps matches TRBD1 (5 bases). The CDR3 has 13 amino acids. The V and J ends lost 4 bases and 4 bases respectively, with 11 bases between them. Germline V gene lookup returns CDR1 SQVTM and CDR2 ANQGSEA. The CDR3 loop is CSVAQEQNQPQHF. The CDR3, as DNA: TGCAGCGTTGCACAGGAGCAGAATCAGCCCCAGCATTTT.

This clonotype was seen at least ten times. This sequence joins TRBV12-3 or TRBV12-4 and TRBJ1-5, with D possibly TRBD1 on 6 matching bases. V was clipped by 2 bases and J by 3 bases, with 8 bases between them. This CDR3 comprises 14 residues. CDR3 loop: CASSLQGPNQPQHF. As DNA, the CDR3 is TGTGCCAGCAGTTTACAGGGGCCCAATCAGCCCCAGCATTTT.

In this sample, this clonotype turned up many times. The chain is built from TRBV6-1 and TRBJ2-5; 10 bases match TRBD1. Germline V gives CDR1 MNHNS, CDR2 SASEGT. J was trimmed by 3 bases and V by 5 bases; bases with no gene match: 3. CDR3 length equals 14 residues. This CDR3 reads CASSLGQGEETQYF. The CDR3, as DNA: TGTGCCAGCAGTCTCGGACAGGGGGAAGAGACCCAGTACTTC.

This clonotype showed up many times. The genes are TRBV12-3 or TRBV12-4 and TRBJ2-3; the match to TRBD2 covers 7 bases. CDR3 size: 17 residues. Trimming cost V 6 bases and J 2 bases; bases outside gene matches: 14. CDR3 residues: CASSHNRPSGPTDTQYF. CDR3 DNA: TGTGCCAGCAGCCATAACCGGCCTAGCGGACCCACAGATACGCAGTATTTT.

The sample holds many counts of this clonotype. The chain uses TRBV30 and TRBJ2-3; D tentatively reads TRBD1 or TRBD2 (5 bases each). In germline, CDR1 is GTSNPN, CDR2 SVGIG (reference sequence). CDR3 length: 14 residues. V gave up 4 bases and J gave up 0 bases, with 11 bases separating them. The CDR3 loop reads CAWNPGASTDTQYF. The CDR3 DNA is TGTGCCTGGAACCCCGGGGCTAGCACAGATACGCAGTATTTT.

The table lists this clonotype with many counts. The rearrangement joins TRBV6-5 to TRBJ2-7, with 7 bases lining up with TRBD2. Looked up from germline, CDR1 is MNHEY and CDR2 is SVGAGI. This CDR3 comprises 15 residues. J lost 2 bases, V lost 0 bases, and 4 bases had no gene match. Here the CDR3 DNA reads TGTGCCAGCAGTTACTCGAAGGGGAGGGCCTACGAGCAGTACTTC. Protein: CASSYSKGRAYEQYF.

This clonotype was seen only a few times. The rearrangement uses TRBV6-1 and TRBJ2-7; D unresolved. The CDR3 runs 14 residues. V was pared by 6 bases and J by 1 base, with 13 bases between. In germline, CDR1 is MNHNS, CDR2 SASEGT. CDR3 coding DNA: TGTGCCAGCAGGACCGCTGGCACTTCCTACGAGCAGTACTTC. Its translation: CASRTAGTSYEQYF.